The 16 T cell receptor beta chains presented below share a single source sample, sequenced in a study of blood T cell repertoires in COVID-19. Sequencing was performed with immunoSEQ multiplex PCR; in TCRdb, only in-frame clones are kept and a portion is missing. In the table there are roughly 250,000 clones, 80% to 90% of which are singletons. Sequencing was performed on PBMCs or T cells enriched from blood (not recorded which). Receptors were obtained from a woman between 50 and 59 years old who had recovered from COVID-19.

This chain joins TRBV28 and TRBJ1-1; 7 nucleotides match TRBD1. Germline V gene lookup returns CDR1 MDHEN and CDR2 SYDVKM. The CDR3 runs 15 residues. The V gene end was trimmed by 6 bases and the J gene end by 4 bases; junction bases not matched to a gene: 11. CDR3 residues: CASSQGGQRGTEAFF. The CDR3 nucleotides are TGTGCCAGCAGCCAGGGGGGACAAAGGGGCACTGAAGCTTTCTTT.

The chain links TRBV3-1 (or the pseudogene TRBV3-2) to TRBJ1-1, with 8 positions matching TRBD1. CDR3 length: 16 amino acids. CDR1 is LGHDT and CDR2 is YNNKEL in the germline V gene (reference sequence). With 3 bases clipped from V and 0 bases from J, the junction kept 6 bases outside the gene matches. CDR3 protein: CASSHWDRSMNTEAFF. The CDR3, as DNA: TGTGCCAGCAGCCACTGGGACAGGTCCATGAACACTGAAGCTTTCTTT.

The J gene is TRBJ2-7, the V gene TRBV27; weak D call: TRBD2 (5 bases). The CDR3 loop spans 13 amino acids. V lost 6 bases and J 3 bases, leaving 12 bases between the germline ends. Germline CDR1 reads MNHEY; CDR2 reads SMNVEV (reference sequence). CDR3 residues: CASRRDLNYEQYF. In DNA form, the CDR3 reads TGTGCCAGCAGGAGGGATCTTAACTACGAGCAGTACTTC.

The V and J genes are TRBV10-3 and TRBJ2-7; TRBD1 is a possible D gene (5 bases). The CDR3 sequence is 13 residues long. CDR1 and CDR2 (germline): ENHRY, SYGVKD. The ends were cut back, 8 bases at V and 3 bases at J, with 14 bases in the middle. This chain's CDR3 is CAIPSPRDYEQYF. The CDR3 DNA is TGTGCCATCCCCAGTCCCAGGGACTACGAGCAGTACTTC.

The chain links TRBV28 to TRBJ2-2, with a possible D match to TRBD1 (5 bases). The CDR3 covers 16 residues. V was shortened by 1 base and J by 1 base, with 10 bases between the two germline ends. The V gene's germline CDR1 is MDHEN and CDR2 SYDVKM. The CDR3 here is CASSLSRQLNTGELFF. CDR3 bases: TGTGCCAGCAGTTTATCGCGACAGCTGAACACCGGGGAGCTGTTTTTT.

This clone showed up just a few times. The J gene is TRBJ2-5, the V gene TRBV19; 7 bases are a match to TRBD1. Germline-derived CDR1 and CDR2 are LNHDA and SQIVND (reference sequence). The CDR3 is 12 amino acids. V dropped 3 bases and J dropped 5; count of bases not matched to a gene: 0. The CDR3 DNA follows: TGTGCCAGTAGTATGGACAGGGAGACCCAGTACTTC. As protein: CASSMDRETQYF.

V gene TRBV5-1 combines with J gene TRBJ2-2, with 8 bases fitting TRBD2. J gave up 4 bases and V 0 bases, and 2 bases lay outside the gene matches. CDR1 is SGHRS, CDR2 YFSETQ, per germline. The CDR3 is 15 amino acids. CDR3 in amino acids: CASSLALAGTGELFF. CDR3 sequence (DNA): TGCGCCAGCAGCTTGGCGCTAGCGGGCACCGGGGAGCTGTTTTTT.

The chain combines TRBV5-1 with TRBJ1-2, with D uncertain. The V end was cut by 4 bases, the J end by 2 bases, with 12 bases between. CDR3 length: 14 residues. Germline V gives CDR1 SGHRS, CDR2 YFSETQ. CDR3 sequence reads: CASSPPRRNYGYTF. For the CDR3, the DNA is TGCGCCAGCAGCCCCCCGAGGAGGAACTATGGCTACACCTTC.

This clone has just one count. V usage is TRBV19 and J usage is TRBJ1-5; D is uncertain. Trimming removed 7 bases at V and 0 bases at J, with 7 bases between. Germline V gene data show CDR1 as LNHDA and CDR2 as SQIVND (reference sequence). The CDR3 contains 13 residues. In DNA, the CDR3 is TGTGCCAGTAAATCAGATAGCAATCAGCCCCAGCATTTT. This codes for CASKSDSNQPQHF.

This clone has only a few counts. The rearrangement joins TRBV30 to TRBJ1-5; D gene ambiguous. Germline CDR1 reads GTSNPN; CDR2 reads SVGIG (reference sequence). This CDR3 is built from 14 residues. Trimming pared 0 bases from V and 6 bases from J, leaving 12 bases between. The CDR3 bases are TGTGCCTGGAGTGTAACCGATAATAGTCAGCCCCAGCATTTT. It yields the protein CAWSVTDNSQPQHF. Full variable domain (outside the CDR3, taken from reference TRBV30 and TRBJ1-5): SQTIHQWPATLVQPVGSPLSLECTVEGTSNPNLYWYRQAAGRGLQLLFYSVGIGQISSEVPQNLSASRPQDRQFILSSKKLLLSDSGFYLCAWSVTDNSQPQHFGDGTRLSIL.

Only a few counts were recorded for this clone. V and J are TRBV23-1 and TRBJ1-3, with D unresolved. TRBV23-1 is noted as an ORF with a role that remains uncertain. The ends were cut back, 3 bases at V and 7 bases at J, with 7 bases in the middle. The CDR3 length is 12 residues. CDR3 loop: CASSQCRNTIYF. CDR3 DNA sequence: TGCGCCAGCAGTCAGTGTCGGAACACCATATATTTT.

The chain links TRBV18 to TRBJ1-1; D gene unclear. The CDR3 length is 14 residues. With 4 bases removed from V and 3 bases from J, the gap between germline ends came to 12 bases. From germline, CDR1 is KGHSH and CDR2 LQKENI. The CDR3 loop is CASSLREWYTEAFF. CDR3 nucleotide sequence: TGTGCCAGCTCACTCCGGGAGTGGTACACTGAAGCTTTCTTT.

The rearrangement joins TRBV5-1 to TRBJ2-3; a weak D match, TRBD1 (6 bases). CDR3 length equals 11 residues. V dropped 2 bases and J dropped 10 bases, with 8 bases sitting between them. Germline assignment: CDR1 SGHRS and CDR2 YFSETQ. The CDR3 sequence is CASSLQGAQYF. CDR3 coding DNA: TGCGCCAGCAGCTTACAGGGCGCGCAGTATTTT.

This clone came up a few times. The V and J genes are TRBV19 and TRBJ1-1; no clear D gene. The germline V gene has CDR1 LNHDA and CDR2 SQIVND (reference sequence). The CDR3 totals 13 residues. Deletions cut 7 bases from V and 5 bases from J, with 14 bases between. CDR3 DNA sequence: TGTGCCAGTATCGAGAGGGTCGGGACTGAAGCTTTCTTT. Its protein product is CASIERVGTEAFF.

The chain uses TRBV7-2 and TRBJ1-6, with TRBD1 as a possible D gene (5 bases). CDR3 length equals 16 residues. The V gene lost 4 bases and the J gene lost 4 bases, with 14 bases spanning the gap. Germline V lookup: CDR1 SGHTA, CDR2 FQGNSA. The CDR3 region has the DNA TGTGCCAGCAGCTCGGGAGGGACGGTTTATAATTCACCCCTCCACTTT. This translates into CASSSGGTVYNSPLHF.

This chain links TRBV27 with TRBJ2-1; 9 bases are a match to TRBD1. Trimming at V came to 2 bases and at J to 6 bases, leaving 8 bases not matched to a gene. Germline V lookup: CDR1 MNHEY, CDR2 SMNVEV (reference sequence). The length of the CDR3 is 16 residues. This CDR3 is CASSLAGQGSFNEQFF. For the CDR3, the DNA is TGTGCCAGCAGTTTAGCGGGACAGGGTTCTTTCAATGAGCAGTTCTTC.